This T cell receptor beta chain stems from a study of blood T cell repertoires in COVID-19. As for the study in general: Both acute and convalescent COVID-19 samples were obtained from the United States, Italy and Spain. PBMCs, B-cell-depleted T cells, or T cells were the source of the cDNA or gDNA that made up the material.

Trimming removed 4 bases from V and 2 bases from J, with 8 bases in between. Germline V gene lookup returns CDR1 SGHDN and CDR2 FVKESK. The CDR3 length is 13 residues. Cohorts were based on clinical histories the participants reported. Original processing notes: Estimates of nucleated cell counts were drawn from the amplification of reference gene primers. Sequenced by immunoSEQ multiplex PCR; TCRdb stores in-frame clones only, minus some. The V and J calls and clone size come from that table; D and trimming were worked out from the DNA. The sample comprises 350,000 or so clones, 80% to 90% of which are singletons, and roughly 4.2% rests with the top ten.

The chain links TRBV14 to TRBJ1-2; possibly TRBD1 for D (6 bases). Specimen: PBMCs or T cells enriched from blood (not recorded which). The origin of this receptor is a woman in her 40s with acute COVID-19. The CDR3 DNA is TGTGCCAGCAGCCTAGGACAGAACTATGGCTACACCTTC. Its protein product is CASSLGQNYGYTF.